This TCR beta chain was sequenced for a study of CD8+CD57+ T cells in acquired aplastic anemia. Across the study: Sorted cells (CD4+ and CD8+) yielded DNA amounts that averaged about 3.1 ug. Study results and limitations: Common to patients and controls were approximately 30 CD8+ CDR3 sequences.

This clonotype showed up many times. Its antigen is not identified. The TCR beta profiling, which covered VDJ combination and CDR3 sequence, was carried out using genomic DNA as the template. TCRdb analysed the reads with MiXCR anew, one entry per CDR3 protein. The table lists more than 150,000 distinct CDR3 sequences, nearly 50% of them singletons. CD8+CD57+ cell expansion had been shown by flow cytometry in patients chosen for sequencing. The V and J ends lost 3 bases and 4 bases respectively, with 9 bases between them. CDR1 MGHDK and CDR2 SYGVNS come from the germline V gene. CDR3 size: 14 residues.

The TCR was taken from a human donor with aplastic anemia. This rearrangement joins TRBV25-1 to TRBJ1-4; D is ambiguous. Specimen: sorted CD4+, CD8+, or CD8+CD57+ T cells (not recorded which) from PBMCs. CDR3 sequence (DNA): TGTGCCAGCAGTGATCTGGCGATTAATGAAAAACTGTTTTTT. It is translated as CASSDLAINEKLFF.